This T cell receptor beta chain was recovered during a study of T cell responses to AZD1222 COVID-19 vaccine. Findings and limits, study-wide: Sampled repertoires all dated from after the peak T cell response. Seropositive AZD1222 recipients at baseline numbered only 5 to 7. Researchers report vaccine-associated CD4 TCRs spanning spike, with dominance at 160-218 and 743-854. Spike-specific TCR depth and breadth grew after two AZD1222 doses.

The protocol was immunoSEQ multiplex PCR, while the TCRdb copy is restricted to in-frame clones and leaves out a portion. The repertoire holds 150,000 to 200,000 clones, with around 88% as singletons. There are 15 residues in the CDR3. Trimming took 0 bases from V and 4 from J, leaving 12 bases between them. CDR1 and CDR2 (germline): MNHEY, SMNVEV (reference sequence). Notes on this clone: Its antigen is currently unknown.

The chain recombines TRBV27 with TRBJ1-2; possible D gene TRBD1, 6 bases. The TCR sequence derives from an adult in good health. The sample here was peripheral blood, taken on day 0 of AZD1222 vaccination. CDR3 sequence: CASSLSAGAGYGYTF. In DNA form, the CDR3 reads TGTGCCAGCAGTTTATCGGCAGGGGCAGGCTATGGCTACACCTTC.